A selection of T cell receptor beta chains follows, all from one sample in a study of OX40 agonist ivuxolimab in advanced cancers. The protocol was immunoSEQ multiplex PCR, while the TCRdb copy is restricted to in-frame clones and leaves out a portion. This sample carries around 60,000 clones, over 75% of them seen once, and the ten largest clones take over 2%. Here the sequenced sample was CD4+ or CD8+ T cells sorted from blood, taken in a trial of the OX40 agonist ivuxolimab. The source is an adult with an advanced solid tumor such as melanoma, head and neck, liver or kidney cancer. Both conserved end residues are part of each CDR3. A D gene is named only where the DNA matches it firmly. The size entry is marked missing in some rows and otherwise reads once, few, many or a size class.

CDR3 protein: CASSQDWSKQYF; CDR3 DNA: TGTGCCAGCAGCCAAGATTGGTCCAAGCAGTATTTT; V gene: TRBV4-2; clone size: NA; D gene: NA; J gene: TRBJ2-3
CDR3 protein: CASSPRDDEKLFF; CDR3 DNA: TGTGCCAGCTCACCCCGGGACGATGAAAAACTGTTTTTT; V gene: TRBV18; clone size: NA; D gene: NA; J gene: TRBJ1-4
CDR3 protein: CASSYRGGETQYF; CDR3 DNA: TGTGCCAGCAGTTACAGGGGAGGAGAGACCCAGTACTTC; V gene: TRBV6-5; clone size: few; D gene: NA; J gene: TRBJ2-5
CDR3 protein: CAWSVWSSSYNEQFF; CDR3 DNA: TGTGCCTGGAGTGTCTGGTCCAGCTCCTACAATGAGCAGTTCTTC; V gene: TRBV30; clone size: once; D gene: NA; J gene: TRBJ2-1
CDR3 protein: CASRATGAGNQPQHF; CDR3 DNA: TGTGCCAGCAGAGCAACAGGGGCAGGCAATCAGCCCCAGCATTTT; V gene: TRBV7-9; clone size: once; D gene: TRBD1; J gene: TRBJ1-5
CDR3 protein: CASSLAGGGDTQYF; CDR3 DNA: TGTGCCAGCAGCTTAGCGGGAGGGGGAGATACGCAGTATTTT; V gene: TRBV28; clone size: NA; D gene: TRBD2; J gene: TRBJ2-3
CDR3 protein: CASSPSTGVLNQPQHF; CDR3 DNA: TGTGCCAGCTCACCCTCGACAGGGGTCCTCAATCAGCCCCAGCATTTT; V gene: TRBV18; clone size: NA; D gene: TRBD1; J gene: TRBJ1-5
CDR3 protein: CASTREGDYGYTF; CDR3 DNA: TGCGCCAGCACACGGGAGGGGGACTATGGCTACACCTTC; V gene: TRBV5-1; clone size: NA; D gene: NA; J gene: TRBJ1-2
CDR3 protein: CASSEVLGLGGEETQYF; CDR3 DNA: TGTGCCAGCAGTGAGGTCCTAGGTCTAGGGGGGGAAGAGACCCAGTACTTC; V gene: TRBV2; clone size: few; D gene: NA; J gene: TRBJ2-5
CDR3 protein: CASSVGRQQQETQYF; CDR3 DNA: TGTGCCAGCAGCGTAGGGAGGCAGCAACAAGAGACCCAGTACTTC; V gene: TRBV9; clone size: NA; D gene: NA; J gene: TRBJ2-5
CDR3 protein: CATPAEAFF; CDR3 DNA: TGTGCCACCCCAGCTGAAGCTTTCTTT; V gene: TRBV10-3; clone size: NA; D gene: NA; J gene: TRBJ1-1
CDR3 protein: CASSPHSGRATDTQYF; CDR3 DNA: TGTGCCAGCAGCCCTCATAGCGGGAGGGCGACAGATACGCAGTATTTT; V gene: TRBV27; clone size: NA; D gene: TRBD2; J gene: TRBJ2-3
CDR3 protein: CASSPQGEYGYTF; CDR3 DNA: TGTGCCAGCTCACCGCAGGGAGAATATGGCTACACCTTC; V gene: TRBV18; clone size: NA; D gene: NA; J gene: TRBJ1-2
CDR3 protein: CASSFDSADTQYF; CDR3 DNA: TGTGCCAGCAGTTTTGACTCCGCAGATACGCAGTATTTT; V gene: TRBV28; clone size: NA; D gene: NA; J gene: TRBJ2-3
CDR3 protein: CASSPTGTSGTYEQYF; CDR3 DNA: TGTGCCAGCAGTCCGACCGGGACTAGCGGGACCTACGAGCAGTACTTC; V gene: TRBV28; clone size: NA; D gene: TRBD2; J gene: TRBJ2-7
CDR3 protein: CASSLGQQRGQYF; CDR3 DNA: TGTGCCAGCAGCCTGGGACAGCAGCGTGGGCAGTACTTC; V gene: TRBV13; clone size: NA; D gene: TRBD1; J gene: TRBJ2-5
CDR3 protein: CASSLFGGAKNIQYF; CDR3 DNA: TGTGCCAGCAGTTTATTCGGGGGGGCCAAAAACATTCAGTACTTC; V gene: TRBV28; clone size: NA; D gene: TRBD2; J gene: TRBJ2-4
CDR3 protein: CASSPAGTSAEQYF; CDR3 DNA: TGTGCCAGCAGCCCCGCCGGGACTAGCGCCGAGCAGTACTTC; V gene: TRBV7-8; clone size: NA; D gene: TRBD2; J gene: TRBJ2-7
CDR3 protein: CASSPYGAGTDTQYF; CDR3 DNA: TGTGCCAGCAGCCCCTACGGGGCGGGCACAGATACGCAGTATTTT; V gene: TRBV9; clone size: NA; D gene: NA; J gene: TRBJ2-3
CDR3 protein: CASSLAGSGRSTGELFF; CDR3 DNA: TGTGCCAGCAGCTTGGCCGGGAGCGGGAGGTCTACCGGGGAGCTGTTTTTT; V gene: TRBV11-2; clone size: NA; D gene: TRBD2; J gene: TRBJ2-2
CDR3 protein: CAWSAFNEQFF; CDR3 DNA: TGTGCCTGGAGCGCATTTAATGAGCAGTTCTTC; V gene: TRBV30; clone size: NA; D gene: NA; J gene: TRBJ2-1
CDR3 protein: CATSRLDRTHYGYTF; CDR3 DNA: TGTGCCACCAGCAGGCTAGACAGGACCCACTATGGCTACACCTTC; V gene: TRBV15; clone size: NA; D gene: NA; J gene: TRBJ1-2
CDR3 protein: CAKGLEQYF; CDR3 DNA: TGTGCCAAGGGGCTCGAGCAGTACTTC; V gene: TRBV19; clone size: NA; D gene: NA; J gene: TRBJ2-7
CDR3 protein: CASSSGGMIRNSPLHF; CDR3 DNA: TGTGCCAGCAGTTCAGGGGGGATGATTCGTAATTCACCCCTCCACTTT; V gene: TRBV6-5; clone size: NA; D gene: TRBD1; J gene: TRBJ1-6
CDR3 protein: CASSLVEGTGGGTDTQYF; CDR3 DNA: TGTGCCAGCAGCTTAGTGGAGGGGACTGGCGGAGGCACAGATACGCAGTATTTT; V gene: TRBV11-3; clone size: NA; D gene: NA; J gene: TRBJ2-3
CDR3 protein: CASSQEWVGRGKETQYF; CDR3 DNA: TGTGCCAGCAGCCAAGAGTGGGTTGGCAGGGGGAAAGAGACCCAGTACTTC; V gene: TRBV4-2; clone size: NA; D gene: TRBD1; J gene: TRBJ2-5
CDR3 protein: CATSRGGQGASGYTF; CDR3 DNA: TGTGCCACCAGCAGAGGGGGACAGGGGGCTTCTGGCTACACCTTC; V gene: TRBV15; clone size: NA; D gene: TRBD1; J gene: TRBJ1-2
CDR3 protein: CSARVGETQYF; CDR3 DNA: TGCAGTGCTAGAGTCGGAGAGACCCAGTACTTC; V gene: TRBV20-1; clone size: NA; D gene: NA; J gene: TRBJ2-5
CDR3 protein: CASSLQGTDTQYF; CDR3 DNA: TGTGCCAGCAGCTTGCAGGGCACAGATACGCAGTATTTT; V gene: TRBV5-8; clone size: NA; D gene: NA; J gene: TRBJ2-3
CDR3 protein: CASSIWGAIQYF; CDR3 DNA: TGTGCCAGTAGTATTTGGGGGGCTATTCAGTACTTC; V gene: TRBV19; clone size: NA; D gene: NA; J gene: TRBJ2-4
CDR3 protein: CASGETINTEAFF; CDR3 DNA: TGTGCCAGCGGCGAGACTATAAACACTGAAGCTTTCTTT; V gene: TRBV5-5; clone size: few; D gene: NA; J gene: TRBJ1-1
CDR3 protein: CSARYGFVQSDTEAFF; CDR3 DNA: TGCAGCGCCCGGTACGGGTTCGTTCAGTCGGACACTGAAGCTTTCTTT; V gene: TRBV29-1; clone size: NA; D gene: NA; J gene: TRBJ1-1
CDR3 protein: CASSPTRGGAEGYTF; CDR3 DNA: TGTGCCAGCAGCCCAACTAGAGGGGGCGCAGAAGGCTACACCTTC; V gene: TRBV11-2; clone size: NA; D gene: TRBD1; J gene: TRBJ1-2
CDR3 protein: CASSSLATITGELFF; CDR3 DNA: TGTGCCAGTAGTAGCTTAGCGACTATAACCGGGGAGCTGTTTTTT; V gene: TRBV19; clone size: NA; D gene: NA; J gene: TRBJ2-2
CDR3 protein: CASSLGYGTGTYEQYF; CDR3 DNA: TGTGCCAGCAGCTTAGGGTACGGGACAGGGACCTACGAGCAGTACTTC; V gene: TRBV7-2; clone size: NA; D gene: TRBD1; J gene: TRBJ2-7
CDR3 protein: CASRGGGVYEQYF; CDR3 DNA: TGTGCCAGCAGAGGGGGGGGAGTCTACGAGCAGTACTTC; V gene: TRBV6-6; clone size: once; D gene: NA; J gene: TRBJ2-7
CDR3 protein: CASSYSHMNTEAFF; CDR3 DNA: TGTGCCAGCAGTTACTCGCACATGAACACTGAAGCTTTCTTT; V gene: TRBV6-5; clone size: NA; D gene: NA; J gene: TRBJ1-1
CDR3 protein: CASSQNLGRQNYGYTF; CDR3 DNA: TGCGCCAGCAGTCAGAATCTAGGGAGGCAGAACTATGGCTACACCTTC; V gene: TRBV23-1; clone size: NA; D gene: NA; J gene: TRBJ1-2
CDR3 protein: CAWKSRGDYGYTF; CDR3 DNA: TGTGCCTGGAAAAGCAGGGGGGACTATGGCTACACCTTC; V gene: TRBV30; clone size: NA; D gene: TRBD1; J gene: TRBJ1-2
CDR3 protein: CASRRGLNTEAFF; CDR3 DNA: TGTGCCAGCCGACGGGGCCTGAACACTGAAGCTTTCTTT; V gene: TRBV28; clone size: NA; D gene: NA; J gene: TRBJ1-1
CDR3 protein: CASSPGSVSYNEQFF; CDR3 DNA: TGTGCCAGCTCACCAGGTAGCGTTTCCTACAATGAGCAGTTCTTC; V gene: TRBV18; clone size: NA; D gene: NA; J gene: TRBJ2-1
CDR3 protein: CASSLGASGAMPDTQYF; CDR3 DNA: TGTGCCAGCAGCTTAGGGGCTAGCGGGGCCATGCCGGATACGCAGTATTTT; V gene: TRBV7-2; clone size: NA; D gene: TRBD2; J gene: TRBJ2-3
CDR3 protein: CASSVRWREETQYF; CDR3 DNA: TGTGCCAGCAGCGTCCGGTGGCGGGAAGAGACCCAGTACTTC; V gene: TRBV6-1; clone size: NA; D gene: NA; J gene: TRBJ2-5
CDR3 protein: CASSDTDRVTGELFF; CDR3 DNA: TGTGCCAGCAGTGACACAGACAGGGTCACCGGGGAGCTGTTTTTT; V gene: TRBV6-4; clone size: NA; D gene: TRBD1; J gene: TRBJ2-2
CDR3 protein: CATKPAGGRETQYF; CDR3 DNA: TGTGCCACCAAACCAGCGGGAGGACGAGAGACCCAGTACTTC; V gene: TRBV2; clone size: NA; D gene: TRBD2; J gene: TRBJ2-5
CDR3 protein: CASSPNAGSPQHF; CDR3 DNA: TGTGCCAGCAGCCCTAATGCGGGGTCGCCCCAGCATTTT; V gene: TRBV7-2; clone size: NA; D gene: NA; J gene: TRBJ1-5
CDR3 protein: CASSRNAGHNEKLFF; CDR3 DNA: TGTGCCAGCAGTAGAAACGCGGGTCATAATGAAAAACTGTTTTTT; V gene: TRBV6-4; clone size: NA; D gene: NA; J gene: TRBJ1-4
CDR3 protein: CASGEGRNTEAFF; CDR3 DNA: TGTGCCAGCGGGGAGGGAAGGAACACTGAAGCTTTCTTT; V gene: TRBV6-6; clone size: NA; D gene: NA; J gene: TRBJ1-1
CDR3 protein: CASSPSISSDTQYF; CDR3 DNA: TGTGCCAGCAGCCCCTCAATATCGTCAGATACGCAGTATTTT; V gene: TRBV7-2; clone size: NA; D gene: NA; J gene: TRBJ2-3
CDR3 protein: CASSPGGGNQPQHF; CDR3 DNA: TGTGCCAGCAGTCCGGGAGGGGGCAACCAGCCCCAGCATTTT; V gene: TRBV28; clone size: NA; D gene: TRBD1; J gene: TRBJ1-5
CDR3 protein: CASSPDRGRVNEQYF; CDR3 DNA: TGTGCCAGCAGCCCAGACAGGGGGCGCGTCAACGAGCAGTACTTC; V gene: TRBV5-4; clone size: NA; D gene: TRBD1; J gene: TRBJ2-7
CDR3 protein: CASRRRQGAAYEQYF; CDR3 DNA: TGTGCCAGCAGGAGGCGACAGGGGGCGGCCTACGAGCAGTACTTC; V gene: TRBV5-6; clone size: once; D gene: TRBD1; J gene: TRBJ2-7
CDR3 protein: CASNRQTTNEKLFF; CDR3 DNA: TGTGCCAGCAACCGACAGACAACTAATGAAAAACTGTTTTTT; V gene: TRBV6-1; clone size: NA; D gene: NA; J gene: TRBJ1-4
CDR3 protein: CASSLGSLAGPQGETQYF; CDR3 DNA: TGTGCCAGCAGCTTAGGGTCCCTAGCGGGACCGCAGGGTGAGACCCAGTACTTC; V gene: TRBV11-3; clone size: NA; D gene: TRBD2; J gene: TRBJ2-5
CDR3 protein: CASSESNLLAGEYNTGELFF; CDR3 DNA: TGCGCCAGCAGTGAGTCGAATCTCCTAGCGGGAGAATATAACACCGGGGAGCTGTTTTTT; V gene: TRBV10-1; clone size: NA; D gene: TRBD2; J gene: TRBJ2-2
CDR3 protein: CASSPGQGTTNEKLFF; CDR3 DNA: TGTGCCAGCTCACCAGGACAGGGCACAACTAATGAAAAACTGTTTTTT; V gene: TRBV18; clone size: NA; D gene: TRBD1; J gene: TRBJ1-4
CDR3 protein: CASRLFDEQYF; CDR3 DNA: TGTGCCAGCAGATTATTTGACGAGCAGTACTTC; V gene: TRBV11-2; clone size: few; D gene: NA; J gene: TRBJ2-7